This TCR beta chain was documented in a study of early T cells in non-severe SARS-CoV-2 infection. Notes on this clonotype: The antigen is unknown.

Study-level points and caveats: A preference for anti-spike CD8 responses marked VDJdb matching, which missed private and CD4 specificities.

Unique molecular identifier tags were affixed to discrete cDNA molecules. Each CDR3 protein gets one entry after TCRdb re-called the 5' RACE reads with MiXCR. The sample lists 65,000 to 90,000 distinct CDR3 sequences, roughly 12% occurring once. Germline V CDR1 and CDR2: SGHNT, YYREEE (reference sequence). CDR3 length equals 13 residues. Trimming cost V 3 bases and J 2 bases; bases outside gene matches: 1. This sequence was found in an adult who was a healthcare worker with PCR-confirmed SARS-CoV-2 infection or an uninfected control (not recorded which). Sequencing was carried out using whole blood. The chain is built from TRBV5-4 and TRBJ2-7, with TRBD1 identical over 8 bases. CDR3: CASSSDRAYEQYF. In nucleotides, the CDR3 is TGTGCCAGCAGCTCGGACAGGGCCTACGAGCAGTACTTC.